This T cell receptor beta chain was recovered during a study of cytomegalovirus exposure and HLA in healthy donors. General study findings and limits: 87-base-pair reads could not separate some V segments, including TRBV6-2 and TRBV6-3. Overall, around 150 TCR beta chains were annotated as cytomegalovirus-associated. A missense variant in DCLRE1C was later tied to TCR beta V- and J-gene trimming. Most TCR sequences proved rare, with some public TCRs found in many donors.

V was shortened by 5 bases and J by 5 bases, with 18 bases between the two germline ends. This CDR3 contains 15 residues. Germline CDR1 reads SGHVS; CDR2 reads FQNEAQ. The PCR had 60 Vbeta and 13 Jbeta primers. TCRdb keeps only in-frame clones here, not all; method: immunoSEQ multiplex PCR. The sample lists about 160,000 clones, approximately 80% occurring once. On this clone: Its antigen is unknown.

The sample was PBMCs. The receptor's source is a male donor in good health and CMV-seropositive. The chain couples TRBV7-8 to TRBJ1-1; tentative D call: TRBD1 (6 bases). CDR3 sequence (DNA): TGTGCCAGCAGCCTAGAAGGGGGACGAGGGACTGAAGCTTTCTTT. This translates into CASSLEGGRGTEAFF.